This passage covers 21 T cell receptor beta chains from one sample sequenced in a study of CD8 T cells in Susac syndrome (dated by TCRdb to between 2017 and 2020). Library preparation used the immunoSEQ multiplex PCR assay. RNA was extracted using the RNeasy kit, and roughly 0.5 to 1 microgram was reverse transcribed with random hexamers. TCRdb took the public reads, trimmed them with fastp at Q25, ran MiXCR for clone calling and kept in-frame beta chains. Each record represents a unique CDR3 protein, reported with the most common genes and DNA among its rows. A total of fewer than 300,000 distinct CDR3 sequences appear in this sample, 80% to 90% of them only once. In total, the top ten clones hold over 0.09% of the sample. The sequenced material came from CD8+ T cells from PBMCs. Receptor source: a human donor with multiple sclerosis.

J is TRBJ2-4 and V is TRBV7-2; 10 nucleotides match TRBD2. The CDR3 extends over 16 amino acids. Germline CDR1 reads SGHTA; CDR2 reads FQGNSA. Trimming cost V 0 bases and J 7 bases; bases outside gene matches: 6. In DNA form, the CDR3 reads TGTGCCAGCAGCTTAGCGGGTTATAGCGGGAGGAACATTCAGTACTTC. Amino acids: CASSLAGYSGRNIQYF.

J is TRBJ2-1 and V is TRBV20-1; D remains ambiguous. CDR3 length equals 17 residues. The germline V and J ends were trimmed by 3 bases and 4 bases, with 22 bases remaining between them. CDR1 DFQATT and CDR2 SNEGSKA come from the germline V gene (reference sequence). CDR3 nucleotides: TGCAGTGCTAGGGGCTTTACAGAGAGGATGGGTTACAATGAGCAGTTCTTC. Protein sequence: CSARGFTERMGYNEQFF.

CDR3 DNA: TGTGCCAGTAGTATCCTATCGACAACAGGGAACACTGAAGCTTTCTTT. This sequence encodes CASSILSTTGNTEAFF. This chain uses TRBV19 with TRBJ1-1, with D maybe TRBD1 (5 bases). Trimming left V 3 bases short and J 1 base short, with 15 bases between. This CDR3 has 16 residues. The germline V gene encodes CDR1 LNHDA and CDR2 SQIVND (reference sequence).

The chain recombines TRBV7-9 with TRBJ1-1, with D uncertain. Trimming removed 7 bases from V and 2 bases from J, with 11 bases in between. This CDR3 has 13 amino acids. Germline CDR1 and CDR2: SEHNR and FQNEAQ (reference sequence). The CDR3 is CASTPGLNTEAFF. As DNA, the CDR3 is TGTGCCAGCACCCCGGGCCTCAACACTGAAGCTTTCTTT.

V usage is TRBV28 and J usage is TRBJ2-2; TRBD1 is a possible D gene (6 bases). Trimming pared 7 bases from V and 7 bases from J, leaving 25 bases between. Germline V gene lookup returns CDR1 MDHEN and CDR2 SYDVKM. This CDR3 contains 17 residues. The CDR3 loop is CASKILGGGPRDGELFF. As DNA, the CDR3 is TGTGCCAGCAAAATACTAGGGGGTGGCCCCAGGGACGGGGAGCTGTTTTTT.

This clonotype occurred a few times. Written as DNA, the CDR3 is TGTGCCAGTAGCACCCGGTTCCCGTACGAGCAGTACTTC. It yields the protein CASSTRFPYEQYF. The rearrangement links TRBV19 to TRBJ2-7; D is unresolved. There are 13 residues in the CDR3. Looked up from germline, CDR1 is LNHDA and CDR2 is SQIVND (reference sequence). The ends were cut back, 6 bases at V and 4 bases at J, with 13 bases in the middle.

This clonotype showed up just a few times. The chain employs TRBV6-1 and TRBJ1-3; D not certain. Trimming removed 8 bases from V and 4 bases from J, with 3 bases in between. CDR1 and CDR2 (germline): MNHNS, SASEGT. The CDR3 loop spans 10 amino acids. The CDR3 nucleotides are TGTGCCAGCTTCGGAAACACCATATATTTT. This encodes CASFGNTIYF.

This clonotype was found once. The chain links TRBV13 to TRBJ2-7; 9 positions agree with TRBD2. CDR1 is PRHDT and CDR2 is FYEKMQ in the germline V gene (reference sequence). CDR3 length: 15 residues. V was clipped by 3 bases and J by 4 bases; unmatched bases: 7. CDR3 in DNA: TGTGCCAGCAGCTTGCATAGCGGGAGCTTGTACGAGCAGTACTTC. This translates into CASSLHSGSLYEQYF.

Written as DNA, the CDR3 is TGCAGTGCTAGAGGCACAGGATCCTACGAGCAGTACTTC. It yields the protein CSARGTGSYEQYF. The rearrangement joins TRBV20-1 to TRBJ2-7, with a tentative D call TRBD1 (5 bases). The germline V and J ends were trimmed by 1 base and 1 base, with 8 bases remaining between them. This CDR3 is 13 amino acids long. Germline V CDR1 and CDR2: DFQATT, SNEGSKA (reference sequence).

This clonotype was seen only a few times. This sequence joins TRBV19 and TRBJ2-7, with 8 bases fitting TRBD2. Germline CDR1 and CDR2: LNHDA and SQIVND (reference sequence). Germline trimming cut 4 bases from V and 3 bases from J; bases unmatched to any gene: 5. The CDR3 is 14 residues long. The CDR3 sequence: CASSTTGGDYEQYF. CDR3 in DNA: TGTGCCAGTAGTACGACGGGAGGGGACTACGAGCAGTACTTC.

The chain joins TRBV9 to TRBJ2-7; no clear D. This CDR3 contains 13 residues. The V end lost 0 bases, the J end lost 3 bases, and 7 bases lay between the germline ends. Germline loops: CDR1 SGDLS, CDR2 YYNGEE. The CDR3 here is CASSVGSNYEQYF. In DNA, the CDR3 is TGTGCCAGCAGCGTAGGTTCCAACTACGAGCAGTACTTC.

The J gene is TRBJ2-1, the V gene TRBV29-1, with TRBD2 matching 8 bases. The CDR3 sequence is 13 residues long. The germline CDR1 and CDR2 sequences are SQVTM and ANQGSEA. V lost 4 bases and J lost 7; bases outside the gene matches: 6. The CDR3 region has the DNA TGCAGCGTTGGGACTAGCAGGAGGAATGAGCAGTTCTTC. It encodes CSVGTSRRNEQFF.

This chain joins TRBV7-8 and TRBJ1-2, with D perhaps TRBD1 (6 bases). The CDR3 extends over 14 amino acids. CDR1 and CDR2 from the germline V gene are SGHVS and FQNEAQ. Deletions cut 4 bases from V and 8 bases from J, with 17 bases between. The CDR3 reads CASSSTGARFGYTF. The CDR3 DNA is TGTGCCAGCAGCTCGACAGGCGCAAGATTCGGCTACACCTTC.

The V and J genes are TRBV9 and TRBJ2-2; the D gene could be TRBD1 or TRBD2 (5 bases each). Trimming removed 0 bases from V and 4 bases from J, with 10 bases in between. The CDR3 is 15 amino acids. Germline V gene sequence: CDR1 SGDLS, CDR2 YYNGEE. The CDR3 reads CASSVVEGTTGELFF. CDR3 sequence (DNA): TGTGCCAGCAGCGTAGTCGAGGGGACCACCGGGGAGCTGTTTTTT.

There are a few counts of this clonotype. A junction end diverges from the germline sequence, so it may reflect a read error. The J gene is TRBJ2-7, the V gene TRBV4-1; D might be TRBD1 (7 bases). This CDR3 is built from 14 residues. CDR1 and CDR2 from the germline V gene are MGHRA and YSYEKL. CDR3 protein: CASSPRQGGYEQYF. CDR3 bases: TGTGCCAGCAGCCCCCGACAGGGAGGCTACGAGCAGTACTTC.

The chain couples TRBV9 to TRBJ2-3; D is possibly TRBD2 (6 bases). Trimming took off 1 base at V and 2 bases at J, with 11 bases between the two ends. Germline CDR1 is SGDLS and CDR2 is YYNGEE. The CDR3 runs 15 residues. The CDR3 protein is CASSVSGAVTDTQYF. CDR3 DNA sequence: TGTGCCAGCAGCGTATCGGGAGCGGTCACAGATACGCAGTATTTT.

This chain joins TRBV29-1 and TRBJ2-3; TRBD2 agrees at 9 bases. V lost 6 bases and J lost 2; bases outside the gene matches: 9. This CDR3 has 15 residues. Germline CDR1 SQVTM, CDR2 ANQGSEA. CDR3 sequence (DNA): TGCAGCGTGGATCTAGCGGGGAGCCTCACAGATACGCAGTATTTT. Its translation: CSVDLAGSLTDTQYF.

The chain is built from TRBV9 and TRBJ2-2; 10 bases map to TRBD2. Looked up from germline, CDR1 is SGDLS and CDR2 is YYNGEE. Trimming removed 5 bases from V and 7 bases from J; junction bases left unmatched: 2. CDR3 length equals 13 residues. The CDR3 DNA sequence: TGTGCCAGCAGTGCTAGCGGGAGCGGGGAGCTGTTTTTT. Its translation: CASSASGSGELFF.

The V and J genes are TRBV29-1 and TRBJ1-1, with 7 bases aligning to TRBD1. CDR3 length: 14 amino acids. Germline V gene lookup returns CDR1 SQVTM and CDR2 ANQGSEA. With V trimmed by 7 bases and J by 0 bases, 8 bases remained unmatched. The CDR3 region is CSASRQGMNTEAFF. DNA of the CDR3: TGCAGCGCGAGCAGACAGGGCATGAACACTGAAGCTTTCTTT.

The V gene is TRBV19, the J gene TRBJ2-2; 7 bases match TRBD2. From germline, CDR1 is LNHDA and CDR2 SQIVND (reference sequence). The CDR3 length is 19 residues. J lost 1 base, V lost 2 bases, and 13 bases had no gene match. The CDR3 reads CASSIKALGWEGNTGELFF. The CDR3 DNA reads TGTGCCAGTAGTATAAAGGCCTTGGGGTGGGAGGGGAACACCGGGGAGCTGTTTTTT.

The V gene is TRBV11-2, the J gene TRBJ2-4, with D possibly being TRBD2 (6 bases). V was trimmed by 3 bases and J by 7 bases, leaving 19 bases between them. The CDR3 sequence is 16 residues long. Per the germline V gene, CDR1 is SGHAT and CDR2 is FQNNGV. CDR3 residues: CASSFAGTTALNIQYF. CDR3 DNA: TGTGCCAGCAGCTTCGCGGGGACGACCGCGCTTAACATTCAGTACTTC.